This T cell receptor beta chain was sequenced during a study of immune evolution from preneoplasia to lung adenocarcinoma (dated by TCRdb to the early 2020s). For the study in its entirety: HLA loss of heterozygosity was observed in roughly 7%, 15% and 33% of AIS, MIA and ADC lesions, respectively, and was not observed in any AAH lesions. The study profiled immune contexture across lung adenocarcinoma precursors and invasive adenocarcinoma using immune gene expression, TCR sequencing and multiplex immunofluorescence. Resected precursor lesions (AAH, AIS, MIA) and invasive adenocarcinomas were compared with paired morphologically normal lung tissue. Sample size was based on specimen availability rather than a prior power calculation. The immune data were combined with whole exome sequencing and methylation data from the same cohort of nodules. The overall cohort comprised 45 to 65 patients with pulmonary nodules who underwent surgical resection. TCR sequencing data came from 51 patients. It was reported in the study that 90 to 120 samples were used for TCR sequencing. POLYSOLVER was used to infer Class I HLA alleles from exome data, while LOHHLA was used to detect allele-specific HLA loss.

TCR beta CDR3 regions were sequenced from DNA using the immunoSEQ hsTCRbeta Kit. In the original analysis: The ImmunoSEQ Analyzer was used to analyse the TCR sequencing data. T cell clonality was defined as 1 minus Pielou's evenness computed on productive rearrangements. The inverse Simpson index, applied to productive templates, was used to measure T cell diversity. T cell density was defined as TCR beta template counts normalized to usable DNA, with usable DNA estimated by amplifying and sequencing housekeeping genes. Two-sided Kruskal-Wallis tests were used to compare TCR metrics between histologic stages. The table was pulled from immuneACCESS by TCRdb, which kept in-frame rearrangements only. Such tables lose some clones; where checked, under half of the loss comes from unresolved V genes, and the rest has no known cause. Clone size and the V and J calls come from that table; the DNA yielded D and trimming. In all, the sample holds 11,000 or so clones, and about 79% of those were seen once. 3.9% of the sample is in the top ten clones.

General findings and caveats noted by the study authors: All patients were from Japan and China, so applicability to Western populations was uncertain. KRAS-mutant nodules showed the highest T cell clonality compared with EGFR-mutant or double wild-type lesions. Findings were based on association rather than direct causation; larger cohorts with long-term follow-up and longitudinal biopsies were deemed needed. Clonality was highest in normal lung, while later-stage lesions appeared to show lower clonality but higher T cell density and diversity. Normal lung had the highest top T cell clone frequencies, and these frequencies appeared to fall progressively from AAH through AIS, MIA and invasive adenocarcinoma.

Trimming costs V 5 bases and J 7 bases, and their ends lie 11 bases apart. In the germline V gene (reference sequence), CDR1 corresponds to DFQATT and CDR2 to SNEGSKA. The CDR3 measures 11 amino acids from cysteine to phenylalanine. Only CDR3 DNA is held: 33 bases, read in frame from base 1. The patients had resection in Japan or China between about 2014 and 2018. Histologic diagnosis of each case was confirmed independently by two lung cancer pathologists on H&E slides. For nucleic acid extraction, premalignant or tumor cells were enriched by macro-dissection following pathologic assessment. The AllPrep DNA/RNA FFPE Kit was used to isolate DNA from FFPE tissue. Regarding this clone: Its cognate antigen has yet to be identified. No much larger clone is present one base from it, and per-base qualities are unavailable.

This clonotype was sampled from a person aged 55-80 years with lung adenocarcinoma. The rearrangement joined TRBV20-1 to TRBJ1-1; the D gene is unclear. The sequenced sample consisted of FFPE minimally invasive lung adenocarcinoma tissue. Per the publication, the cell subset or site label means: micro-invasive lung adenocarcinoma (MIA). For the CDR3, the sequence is CSASRDFEAFF. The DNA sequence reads TGCAGTGCTTCGAGGGATTTTGAAGCTTTCTTT.